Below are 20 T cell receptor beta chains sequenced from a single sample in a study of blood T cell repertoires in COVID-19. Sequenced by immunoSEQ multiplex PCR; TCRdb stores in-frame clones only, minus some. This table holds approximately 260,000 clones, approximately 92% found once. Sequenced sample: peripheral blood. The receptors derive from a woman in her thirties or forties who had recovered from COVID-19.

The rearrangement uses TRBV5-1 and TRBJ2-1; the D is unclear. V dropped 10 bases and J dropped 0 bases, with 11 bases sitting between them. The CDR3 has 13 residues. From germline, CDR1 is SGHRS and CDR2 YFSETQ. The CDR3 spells CAPQRSSYNEQFF. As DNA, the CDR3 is TGCGCCCCGCAGAGGAGCTCCTACAATGAGCAGTTCTTC. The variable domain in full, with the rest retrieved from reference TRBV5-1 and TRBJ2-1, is KAGVTQTPRYLIKTRGQQVTLSCSPISGHRSVSWYQQTPGQGLQFLFEYFSETQRNKGNFPGRFSGRQFSNSRSEMNVSTLELGDSALYLCAPQRSSYNEQFFGPGTRLTVL.

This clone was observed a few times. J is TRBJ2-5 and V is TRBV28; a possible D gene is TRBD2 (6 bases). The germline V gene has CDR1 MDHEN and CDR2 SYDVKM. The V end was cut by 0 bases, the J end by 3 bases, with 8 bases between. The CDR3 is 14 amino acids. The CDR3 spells CASSLWGGEETQYF. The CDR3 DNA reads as TGTGCCAGCAGTTTATGGGGGGGAGAAGAGACCCAGTACTTC. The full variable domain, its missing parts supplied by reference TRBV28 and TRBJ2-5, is DVKVTQSSRYLVKRTGEKVFLECVQDMDHENMFWYRQDPGLGLRLIYFSYDVKMKEKGDIPEGYSVSREKKERFSLILESASTNQTSMYLCASSLWGGEETQYFGPGTRLLVL.

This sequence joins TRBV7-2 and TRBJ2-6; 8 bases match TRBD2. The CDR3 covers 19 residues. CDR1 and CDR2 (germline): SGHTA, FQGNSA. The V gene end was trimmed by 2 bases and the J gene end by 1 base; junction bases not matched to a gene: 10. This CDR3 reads CASSLKSGGAFSGANVLTF. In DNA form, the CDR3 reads TGTGCCAGCAGCTTAAAAAGCGGGGGCGCCTTTTCTGGGGCCAACGTCCTGACTTTC.

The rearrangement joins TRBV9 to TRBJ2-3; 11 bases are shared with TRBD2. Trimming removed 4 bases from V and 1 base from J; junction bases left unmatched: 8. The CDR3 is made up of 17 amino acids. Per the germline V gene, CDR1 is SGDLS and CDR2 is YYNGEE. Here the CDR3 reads CASSLTGTSGRTDTQYF. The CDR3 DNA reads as TGTGCCAGCAGCCTTACCGGGACTAGCGGACGCACAGATACGCAGTATTTT. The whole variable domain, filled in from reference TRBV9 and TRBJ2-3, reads DSGVTQTPKHLITATGQRVTLRCSPRSGDLSVYWYQQSLDQGLQFLIQYYNGEERAKGNILERFSAQQFPDLHSELNLSSLELGDSALYFCASSLTGTSGRTDTQYFGPGTRLTVL.

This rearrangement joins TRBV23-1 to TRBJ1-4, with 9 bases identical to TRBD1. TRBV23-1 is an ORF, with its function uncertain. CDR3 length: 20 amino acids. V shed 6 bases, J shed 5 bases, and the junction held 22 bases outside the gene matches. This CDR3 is CASRPENRGRFGFENEKLFF. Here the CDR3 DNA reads TGCGCCAGCAGACCCGAAAACAGGGGGCGCTTCGGTTTTGAAAATGAAAAACTGTTTTTT.

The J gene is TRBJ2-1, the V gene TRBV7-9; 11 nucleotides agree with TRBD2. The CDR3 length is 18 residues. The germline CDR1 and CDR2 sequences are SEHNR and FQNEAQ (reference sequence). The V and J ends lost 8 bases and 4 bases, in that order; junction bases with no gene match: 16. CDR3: CASGGNRAGTSGYNEQFF. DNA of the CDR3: TGTGCCAGCGGGGGGAATAGAGCCGGGACTAGCGGTTACAATGAGCAGTTCTTC.

CDR3 in amino acids: CASSLIPRGTGELFF. For the CDR3, the DNA is TGTGCCAGCAGTCTAATCCCTCGGGGAACCGGGGAGCTGTTTTTT. This chain joins TRBV6-2 or TRBV6-3 and TRBJ2-2, with D possibly TRBD2 on 5 matching bases. V dropped 5 bases and J dropped 5 bases, with 15 bases sitting between them. Germline V gene lookup returns CDR1 MNHEY and CDR2 SVGEGT. The CDR3 length is 15 residues.

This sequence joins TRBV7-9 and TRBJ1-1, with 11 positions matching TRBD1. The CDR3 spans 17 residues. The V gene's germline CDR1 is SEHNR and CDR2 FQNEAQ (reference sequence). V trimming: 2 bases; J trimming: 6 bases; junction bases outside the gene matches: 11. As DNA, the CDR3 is TGTGCCAGCAGCTTAACCCTACAGGGGACAGGGGGGTCTGAAGCTTTCTTT. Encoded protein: CASSLTLQGTGGSEAFF.

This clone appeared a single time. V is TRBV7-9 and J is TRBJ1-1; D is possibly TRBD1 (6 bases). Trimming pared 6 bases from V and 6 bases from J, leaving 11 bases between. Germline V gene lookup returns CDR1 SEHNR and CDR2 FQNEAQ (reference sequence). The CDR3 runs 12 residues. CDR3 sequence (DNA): TGTGCCAGCAGGGGGGACATCTCTGAAGCTTTCTTT. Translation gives CASRGDISEAFF.

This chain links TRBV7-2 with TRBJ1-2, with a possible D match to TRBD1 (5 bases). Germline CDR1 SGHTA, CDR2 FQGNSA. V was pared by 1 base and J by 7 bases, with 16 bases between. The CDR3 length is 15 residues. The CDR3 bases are TGTGCCAGCAGCTTAGACCCGGGACGGGGGTTTGGCTACACCTTC. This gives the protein CASSLDPGRGFGYTF.

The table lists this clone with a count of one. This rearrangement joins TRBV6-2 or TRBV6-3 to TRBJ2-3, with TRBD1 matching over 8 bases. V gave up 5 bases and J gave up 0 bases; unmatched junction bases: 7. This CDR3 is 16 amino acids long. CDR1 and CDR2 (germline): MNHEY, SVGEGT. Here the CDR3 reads CASSPQGASSTDTQYF. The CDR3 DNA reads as TGTGCCAGCAGTCCCCAGGGGGCAAGCAGCACAGATACGCAGTATTTT.

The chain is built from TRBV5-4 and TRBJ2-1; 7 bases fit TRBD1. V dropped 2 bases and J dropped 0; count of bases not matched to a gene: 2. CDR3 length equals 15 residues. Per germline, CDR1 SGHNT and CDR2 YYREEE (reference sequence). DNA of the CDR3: TGTGCCAGCAGCTTACAGGGGATCTCCTACAATGAGCAGTTCTTC. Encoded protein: CASSLQGISYNEQFF.

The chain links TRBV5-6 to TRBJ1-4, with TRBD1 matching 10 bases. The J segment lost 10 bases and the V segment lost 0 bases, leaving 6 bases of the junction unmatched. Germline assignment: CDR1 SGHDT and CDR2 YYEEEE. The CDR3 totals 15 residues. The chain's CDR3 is CASSLAGTGASKLFF. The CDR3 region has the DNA TGTGCCAGCAGCTTGGCAGGGACAGGGGCTTCAAAACTGTTTTTT.

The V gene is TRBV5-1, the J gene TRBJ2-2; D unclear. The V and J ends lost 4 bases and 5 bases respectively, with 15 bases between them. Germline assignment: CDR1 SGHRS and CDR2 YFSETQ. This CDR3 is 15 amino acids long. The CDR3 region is CASSTFELRTGELFF. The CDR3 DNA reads TGCGCCAGCAGCACATTTGAATTGCGGACCGGGGAGCTGTTTTTT.

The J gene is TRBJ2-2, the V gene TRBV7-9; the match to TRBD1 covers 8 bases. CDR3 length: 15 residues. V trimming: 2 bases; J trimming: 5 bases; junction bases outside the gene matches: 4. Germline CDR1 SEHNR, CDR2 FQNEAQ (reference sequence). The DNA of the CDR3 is TGTGCCAGCAGCTTACAGGGGGCTGGAACCGGGGAGCTGTTTTTT. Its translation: CASSLQGAGTGELFF.

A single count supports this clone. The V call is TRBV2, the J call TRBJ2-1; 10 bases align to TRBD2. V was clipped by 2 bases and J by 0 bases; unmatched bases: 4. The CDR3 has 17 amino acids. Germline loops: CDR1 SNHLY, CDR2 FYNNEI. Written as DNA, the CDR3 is TGTGCCAGCAGTGAAAATAGCGGGGGGAGCTCCTACAATGAGCAGTTCTTC. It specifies CASSENSGGSSYNEQFF.

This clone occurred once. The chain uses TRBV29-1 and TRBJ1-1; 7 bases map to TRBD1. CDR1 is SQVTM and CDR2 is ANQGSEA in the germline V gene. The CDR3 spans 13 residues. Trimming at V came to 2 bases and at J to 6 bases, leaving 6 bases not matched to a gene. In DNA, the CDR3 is TGCAGCGTTGAAAACCCAACAGGGGCTGAAGCTTTCTTT. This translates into CSVENPTGAEAFF.

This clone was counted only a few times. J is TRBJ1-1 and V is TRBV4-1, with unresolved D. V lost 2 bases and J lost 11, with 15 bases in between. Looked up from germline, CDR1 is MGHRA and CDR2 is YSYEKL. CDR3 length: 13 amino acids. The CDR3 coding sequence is TGCGCCAGCAGCCAAATTTTAAAGGAGGTTGCTTTCTTT. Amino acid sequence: CASSQILKEVAFF.

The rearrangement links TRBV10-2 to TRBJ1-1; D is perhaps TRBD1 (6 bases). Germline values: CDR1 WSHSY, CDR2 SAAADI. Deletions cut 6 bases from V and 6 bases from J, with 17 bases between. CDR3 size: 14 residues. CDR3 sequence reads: CASSLTGWGSEAFF. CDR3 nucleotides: TGCGCCAGCAGCTTAACAGGGTGGGGCTCTGAAGCTTTCTTT.

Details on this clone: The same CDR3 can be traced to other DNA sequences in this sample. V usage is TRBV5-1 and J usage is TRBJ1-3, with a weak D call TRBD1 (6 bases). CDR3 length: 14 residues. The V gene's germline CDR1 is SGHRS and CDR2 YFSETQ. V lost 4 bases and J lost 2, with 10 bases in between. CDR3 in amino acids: CASSLTGTGNTIYF. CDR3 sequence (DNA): TGCGCCAGCAGCCTTACAGGGACTGGAAACACCATATATTTT.